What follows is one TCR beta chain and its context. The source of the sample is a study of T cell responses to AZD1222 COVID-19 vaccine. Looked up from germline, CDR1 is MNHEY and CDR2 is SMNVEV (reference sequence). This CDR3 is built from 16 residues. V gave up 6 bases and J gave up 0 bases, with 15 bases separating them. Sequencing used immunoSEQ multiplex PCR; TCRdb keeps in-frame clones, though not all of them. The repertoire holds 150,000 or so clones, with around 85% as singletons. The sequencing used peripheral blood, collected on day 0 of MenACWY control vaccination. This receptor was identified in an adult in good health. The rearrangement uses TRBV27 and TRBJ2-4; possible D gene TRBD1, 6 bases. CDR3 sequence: CASRGMDRLAKNIQYF. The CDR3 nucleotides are TGTGCCAGCAGGGGAATGGACAGACTAGCCAAAAACATTCAGTACTTC.